This T cell receptor (beta chain) emerged from a study of human T cells and chemical hapten exposure. Each CDR3 protein is one row after TCRdb ran MiXCR on the RACE reads. The repertoire holds some 360,000 distinct CDR3 sequences, more than 4.5% seen once, with just over 2.5% in the top ten. The V end was cut by 3 bases, the J end by 8 bases, with 8 bases between. The CDR3 sequence is 12 residues long. In germline, CDR1 is SGDLS, CDR2 YYNGEE. The time point denotes: pre-sensitization, week 0. Treatment in this sample: therapeutic diphenylcyclopropenone sensitization with weekly scalp DPC. This TCR was sampled from a woman aged 45-65 years with alopecia areata. Some clones in this sample may be carry-over from other donors' samples. The sequencing used whole blood, collected in connection with sensitization to the hapten diphenylcyclopropenone (DPC). The rearrangement links TRBV9 to TRBJ2-2; no firm D call. The CDR3 sequence: CASSAPPGELFF. The CDR3 nucleotides are TGTGCCAGCAGCGCCCCCCCAGGGGAGCTGTTTTTT.